These T cell receptor beta chains were read from a single sample in a study of fetal regulatory T cell absence and autoimmunity. Some clones are missing from TCRdb's copy, which holds only in-frame ones; the method was immunoSEQ multiplex PCR. The table shows 95,000 to 100,000 clones, with 72% occurring only once. The sample consisted of pancreas tissue. Source of these receptors: a male donor with IPEX syndrome. Both conserved end residues are part of each CDR3.

J	length	V	CDR3
TRBJ2-1	17	TRBV27	CASSLPRPGLIYNEQFF
TRBJ1-1	16	TRBV5-4	CASSLAGGDRETEAFF
TRBJ2-5	15	TRBV12-5	CASGLPSSGLETQYF
TRBJ2-3	13	TRBV2	CASSGLPRDTQYF
TRBJ1-1	11	TRBV9	CASSVVEGGCW
TRBJ2-7	15	TRBV6-6	CASSLPGLAAYEQYF
TRBJ1-4	13	TRBV7-6	CASRAGLNEKLFF
TRBJ1-2	15	TRBV11-2	CASSLVPTVNYGYTF
TRBJ2-3	16	TRBV5-6	CASSSGLAESTDTQYF
TRBJ2-1	18	TRBV5-1	CASSLVPAPGLEVGEQFF
TRBJ1-2	15	TRBV14	CASSQDWTGGIGYTF
TRBJ2-2	13	TRBV6-1	CASSEDNTGELFF
TRBJ2-5	14	TRBV30	CAWQWGTGKETQYF
TRBJ1-5	15	TRBV7-2	CASSATGNSNQPQHF
TRBJ1-6	17	TRBV30	CAWSARGPGHFNSPLHF
TRBJ2-7	18	TRBV4-1	CASSQAASGRARTYEQYF
TRBJ2-7	15	TRBV7-2	CASSLLAQSSYEQYF
TRBJ1-3	15	TRBV6-1	CASSEKDHSGNTIYF
TRBJ2-1	17	TRBV4-1	CASSQDPSGDPYNEQFF
TRBJ1-2	13	TRBV5-4	CASSPDSNYGYTF
TRBJ2-7	15	TRBV7-2	CASSPSPGTSYEQYF
TRBJ1-1	14	TRBV7-9	CASSLQGMNTEAFF
TRBJ2-7	14	TRBV2	CASSAYDNSYEQYF
TRBJ2-3	11	TRBV18	CASSLTDTQYF
TRBJ1-2	13	TRBV19	CASSLYQEDGYTF
TRBJ1-5	14	TRBV6-1	CASILATGGQPQHF
TRBJ2-3	14	TRBV29-1	CSVEVETVTDTQYF
TRBJ1-1	15	TRBV9	CASSDGTGGWTEAFF
TRBJ2-7	16	TRBV4-3	CASSQVVGGDFYEQYF
TRBJ2-3	14	TRBV18	CASSPGTDTDTQYF
TRBJ1-1	13	TRBV6-6	CASSYAGNTEAFF
TRBJ1-2	16	TRBV13	CASSLGPTQGSYGYTF
TRBJ1-3	14	TRBV6-5	CASSYSNSGNTIYF
TRBJ2-1	18	TRBV2	CASSATSGRPQSYNEQFF
TRBJ1-1	14	TRBV4-1	CASSQPGQGAEAFF
TRBJ2-7	18	TRBV30	CAWSPGLAGARSLYEQYF
TRBJ1-5	16	TRBV7-2	CASSLDSPYSNQPQHF
TRBJ1-2	14	TRBV11-3	CASSLTGTGYGYTF
TRBJ2-7	16	TRBV27	CASSLSRTSSTYEQYF
TRBJ2-3	15	TRBV11-3	CASSLTSVSTDTQYF
TRBJ2-1	16	TRBV6-5	CASSYSVAGHYNEQFF
TRBJ1-1	13	TRBV6-5	CASSSPRENEAFF
TRBJ2-2	12	TRBV6-6	CASSAGTGELFF
TRBJ2-1	16	TRBV10-3	CAISEGGGAFYNEQFF
TRBJ2-7	15	TRBV7-9	CASSLAGTSGYEQYF
TRBJ1-2	14	TRBV6-1	CASSGMGGNYGYTF
TRBJ2-3	11	TRBV5-1	CASSSTDTQYF
TRBJ2-3	14	TRBV5-6	CASSWGRGADTQYF
TRBJ1-1	14	TRBV6-5	CASSYSKPELEAFF
TRBJ2-2	16	TRBV10-1	CASSVGQGFDTGELFF
TRBJ2-1	13	TRBV6-6	CAYLAGDRDEQFF
TRBJ2-7	12	TRBV7-9	CASSLPGYEQYF
TRBJ2-3	15	TRBV5-4	CASSLVGVAIDTQYF